This T cell receptor (beta chain) was documented in a study of T cells in Graves' hyperthyroidism and ophthalmopathy. Points from the study as a whole: A model of 13 V-J features distinguished ophthalmopathy from stable hyperthyroidism. Clonotypes that were expanded in thyroid above 0.001 mostly appeared in blood too.

Germline CDR1 and CDR2: KGHSH and LQKENI. V gave up 5 bases and J gave up 3 bases; unmatched junction bases: 7. The CDR3 runs 14 residues. RNA transcripts were the template for amplifying TCR beta CDR3 regions. RT-PCR in the first round (using the HTBI primer set) targeted the TCR CDR3. TCRdb re-called the multiplex PCR reads with MiXCR, one entry per CDR3 protein. Among roughly 380,000 distinct CDR3 sequences listed, roughly 13% were seen once. About this clonotype: What it binds is not known.

Disease duration under 2 months; hyperthyroidism patients were aged 18 to 65. This rearrangement joins TRBV18 to TRBJ2-7, with 7 bases identical to TRBD2. The receptor comes from a man aged 25 to 40 with Graves' hyperthyroidism that later progressed to Graves' ophthalmopathy. The sample consisted of blood. CDR3 amino acids: CASSSTRGVYEQYF. CDR3 sequence (DNA): TGTGCCAGCTCAAGTACCCGGGGGGTCTACGAGCAGTACTTC.